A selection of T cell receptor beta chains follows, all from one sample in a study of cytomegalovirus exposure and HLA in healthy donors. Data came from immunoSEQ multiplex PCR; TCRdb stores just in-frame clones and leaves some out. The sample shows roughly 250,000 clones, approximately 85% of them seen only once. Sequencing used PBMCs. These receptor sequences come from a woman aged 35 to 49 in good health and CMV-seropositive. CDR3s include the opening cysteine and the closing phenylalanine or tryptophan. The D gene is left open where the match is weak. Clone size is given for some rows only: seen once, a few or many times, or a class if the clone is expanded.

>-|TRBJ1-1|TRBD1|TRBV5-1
TGCGCCAGCACCAGGGGGGCGGCGAACACTGAAGCTTTCTTT
CASTRGAANTEAFF
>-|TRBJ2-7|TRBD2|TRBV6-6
TGTGCCAGCCGGGACTATACCAACGCCTACGAGCAGTACTTC
CASRDYTNAYEQYF
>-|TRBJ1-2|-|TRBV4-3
TGCGCCAGCAGCCAAGAACAGGGATCTAACTATGGCTACACCTTC
CASSQEQGSNYGYTF
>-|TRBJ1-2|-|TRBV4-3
TGCGCCAGCAGCCAAGACAGGGGAAACTATGGCTACACCTTC
CASSQDRGNYGYTF
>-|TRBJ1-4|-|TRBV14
TGTGCCAGCAGCCCAGTTGGGGGGACTACTAATGAAAAACTGTTTTTT
CASSPVGGTTNEKLFF
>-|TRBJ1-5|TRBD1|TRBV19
TGTGCCAGTAGTATGGGACAGTGGTCCGGGACAGTGATGGGACAGCCCCAGCATTTT
CASSMGQWSGTVMGQPQHF
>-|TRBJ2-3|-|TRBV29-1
TGCAGCGTTGTCTACGACAGTCCAACGCAGTATTTT
CSVVYDSPTQYF
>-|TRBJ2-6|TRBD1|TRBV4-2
TGTGCCAGCAGCCAGACAGGGGAAAATCACTCTGGGGCCAACGGCCTGACTTTC
CASSQTGENHSGANGLTF
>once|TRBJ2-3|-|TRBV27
TGTGCCAGCAGGACCGGGACTAGCACAGATACGCAGTATTTT
CASRTGTSTDTQYF
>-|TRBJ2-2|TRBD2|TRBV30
TGTGCCTGGAGTGTACGGATGGTAGCGGGCACCGGGGAGCTGTTTTTT
CAWSVRMVAGTGELFF
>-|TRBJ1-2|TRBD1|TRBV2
TGTGCCAGCACCCGACAGGGAGTTAACTATGGCTACACCTTC
CASTRQGVNYGYTF
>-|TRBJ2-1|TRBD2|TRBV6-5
TGTGCCAGCAGTTACTCGGGGGAGGGTGAGCAGTTCTTC
CASSYSGEGEQFF
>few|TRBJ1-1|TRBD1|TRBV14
TGTGCCAGCAGTCACCGGGACAGAAACACTGAAGCTTTCTTT
CASSHRDRNTEAFF